The rows below give T cell receptor beta chains drawn from one sample of a study of CD8 T cells in ankylosing spondylitis. TCRdb used MiXCR to reprocess the 5' RACE reads, holding one entry per CDR3 protein. The table has roughly 450,000 distinct CDR3 sequences, 25% to 30% seen once. Source material: blood, either unsorted or a sorted T cell fraction (not recorded which). These receptors were obtained from a male donor with ankylosing spondylitis. CDR3s leave out the opening cysteine and the closing phenylalanine or tryptophan. The order of the fields is J gene, V gene, CDR3 protein.

TRBJ2-1 | TRBV5-5 | ASSLGGRLVRGNEQF
TRBJ2-2 | TRBV6-1 | ASSEKRASLGELF
TRBJ2-1 | TRBV5-1 | ASSPHRGVSYNEQF
TRBJ1-1 | TRBV18 | ASSPPTGQGAEAF
TRBJ2-1 | TRBV10-1 | ASSESRTSNEQF
TRBJ2-1 | TRBV2 | ASSGDSHSYNEQF
TRBJ2-7 | TRBV18 | ASSPPPGSEQY
TRBJ2-3 | TRBV5-1 | ASSLEAGSTDTQY
TRBJ2-1 | TRBV30 | AWSLTGETL
TRBJ2-1 | TRBV20-1 | SARGVGGLAVYNEQF
TRBJ1-4 | TRBV29-1 | STQGINEKLF
TRBJ2-5 | TRBV5-1 | ASSRAGSGPQETQY
TRBJ1-1 | TRBV30 | AWRGSPNTEAF
TRBJ1-3 | TRBV5-1 | ASSSGGGSGNTIY
TRBJ2-3 | TRBV5-1 | ASSSRQGTDTQY
TRBJ2-2 | TRBV20-1 | SARQDVGELF
TRBJ1-4 | TRBV24-1 | ATSDAGTGKKLF
TRBJ1-1 | TRBV4-2 | ASSQDRAGRMNTEAF
TRBJ1-2 | TRBV21-1 | ASRKQGGGGCWSRSILLGYGYT
TRBJ2-3 | TRBV5-1 | ASSLVTSGFTDTQY
TRBJ2-3 | TRBV12-3/TRBV12-4 | ASTRSSGVRVTQY
TRBJ2-6 | TRBV6-2/TRBV6-3 | ASSSQSYRSGANVLT
TRBJ2-2 | TRBV5-1 | ASLAGGGLNTGELF
TRBJ2-5 | TRBV6-5 | ASSYTPTGGPLQETQY
TRBJ2-5 | TRBV4-2 | ASSPSYAGADETQY
TRBJ2-1 | TRBV15 | ATSRALALYNEQF
TRBJ2-3 | TRBV20-1 | SASGDAGNTDTQY
TRBJ1-6 | TRBV3-1 | ASSQDPDADSPLH
TRBJ2-1 | TRBV7-9 | ASSLARQIAYNEQF
TRBJ2-3 | TRBV12-3/TRBV12-4 | ASSRRDYLNYGDTQY
TRBJ1-5 | TRBV5-1 | ASSLLGLRNQPQH
TRBJ1-4 | TRBV18 | ASSPQGSHEKLF
TRBJ2-3 | TRBV5-6 | ASSLGALGTDTQY
TRBJ2-1 | TRBV6-1 | ASSPLGRGPSDEQF
TRBJ1-3 | TRBV24-1 | ATAGVDGNTIY